These 17 T cell receptor beta chains share one sample of origin, sequenced in a study of T cell responses to AZD1222 COVID-19 vaccine. Produced via immunoSEQ multiplex PCR; TCRdb's table is partial and in-frame only. The table has 90,000 or so clones, roughly nine tenths seen once. This sample comprised peripheral blood, obtained on day 0 of AZD1222 vaccination. The receptors were sampled from an adult in good health.

This rearrangement joins TRBV5-1 to TRBJ1-2; TRBD1 agrees at 8 bases. The CDR3 loop spans 12 amino acids. CDR1 and CDR2 (germline): SGHRS, YFSETQ. V was pared by 3 bases and J by 9 bases, with 4 bases of the junction left unmatched. The CDR3 loop reads CASSSDRARYTF. CDR3 sequence (DNA): TGCGCCAGCAGCTCGGACAGGGCTCGCTACACCTTC.

The chain has TRBV7-3 and TRBJ2-1; 14 nucleotides agree with TRBD2. The length of the CDR3 is 17 residues. Trimming took 1 base from V and 6 from J; bases not matched to a gene: 5. The germline V gene has CDR1 SGHTA and CDR2 FQGTGA. The CDR3 coding sequence is TGTGCCAGCAGCTTAATAGGACTAGCGGGAGGACCCAATGAGCAGTTCTTC. Its protein is CASSLIGLAGGPNEQFF.

The V call is TRBV5-8, the J call TRBJ1-2, with 9 bases that match TRBD1. The CDR3 is 14 residues long. V was clipped by 3 bases and J by 8 bases; unmatched bases: 8. Germline loops: CDR1 SGHTS, CDR2 YDEGEE. DNA for the CDR3: TGTGCCAGCAGCTCACAGGGGGCGATAGGGGGCTACACCTTC. This gives the protein CASSSQGAIGGYTF.

The rearrangement uses TRBV2 and TRBJ2-7; D is perhaps TRBD2 (6 bases). This CDR3 comprises 15 residues. Germline V gene lookup returns CDR1 SNHLY and CDR2 FYNNEI. Trimming removed 0 bases from V and 3 bases from J, with 12 bases in between. Here the CDR3 DNA reads TGTGCCAGCAGTGAAGCGCCTTCGGGGGACTACGAGCAGTACTTC. Translating it yields CASSEAPSGDYEQYF.

J is TRBJ1-1 and V is TRBV10-3; the match to TRBD1 covers 7 bases. From germline, CDR1 is ENHRY and CDR2 SYGVKD. J lost 4 bases, V lost 8 bases, and 13 bases had no gene match. CDR3 length equals 15 residues. The CDR3 is CAIGAHLGGGTEAFF. The DNA for the CDR3 is TGTGCCATCGGCGCACACCTAGGGGGCGGCACTGAAGCTTTCTTT.

The chain links TRBV30 to TRBJ1-6; no firm D call. This CDR3 region has 13 residues. V lost 2 bases and J lost 5, with 7 bases in between. Per germline, CDR1 GTSNPN and CDR2 SVGIG (reference sequence). This chain's CDR3 is CAWSRRNNSPLHF. CDR3 in DNA: TGTGCCTGGAGTCGACGGAATAATTCACCCCTCCACTTT.

The chain recombines TRBV30 with TRBJ1-1; D is possibly TRBD1 (5 bases). The CDR3 contains 12 residues. Germline V gene data show CDR1 as GTSNPN and CDR2 as SVGIG (reference sequence). Trimming removed 3 bases from V and 3 bases from J, with 8 bases in between. The CDR3 region is CAWRGGDTEAFF. For the CDR3, the DNA is TGTGCCTGGAGGGGGGGGGACACTGAAGCTTTCTTT.

The CDR3 spells CASSYGPFNTEAFF. The CDR3 DNA sequence: TGTGCCAGCAGCTATGGACCTTTTAACACTGAAGCTTTCTTT. This chain connects TRBV7-2 to TRBJ1-1; D gene uncertain. The V end lost 4 bases, the J end lost 2 bases, and 11 bases lay between the germline ends. Germline CDR1 and CDR2: SGHTA and FQGNSA. This CDR3 has 14 amino acids.

The chain combines TRBV5-1 with TRBJ2-1, with 11 bases fitting TRBD2. Germline V gene lookup returns CDR1 SGHRS and CDR2 YFSETQ. The CDR3 spans 15 residues. V gave up 5 bases and J gave up 2 bases; unmatched junction bases: 3. The CDR3 loop reads CASSFSGRAYNEQFF. The CDR3 nucleotides are TGCGCCAGCAGTTTTAGCGGGAGGGCCTACAATGAGCAGTTCTTC.

The genes are TRBV10-2 and TRBJ1-5; D is unclear. Germline CDR1 WSHSY, CDR2 SAAADI. Trimming shortened V by 4 bases and J by 0 bases, and 4 bases separated the two germline ends. This CDR3 spans 13 amino acids. The CDR3 DNA reads as TGCGCCAGCAGTGTAGATAGCAATCAGCCCCAGCATTTT. Protein: CASSVDSNQPQHF.

The genes are TRBV11-3 and TRBJ2-2; D possibly corresponds to TRBD1 (6 bases). The V and J ends lost 1 base and 3 bases respectively, with 9 bases between them. CDR3 length equals 15 residues. CDR1 is SGHNT, CDR2 YENEEA, per germline. CDR3 DNA: TGTGCCAGCAGCTTAGGGGGGCAGGACACCGGGGAGCTGTTTTTT. Amino acid sequence: CASSLGGQDTGELFF. The full variable domain, its missing parts supplied by reference TRBV11-3 and TRBJ2-2, is EAGVVQSPRYKIIEKKQPVAFWCNPISGHNTLYWYLQNLGQGPELLIRYENEEAVDDSQLPKDRFSAERLKGVDSTLKIQPAELGDSAVYLCASSLGGQDTGELFFGEGSRLTVL.

The chain couples TRBV25-1 to TRBJ2-7; tentatively, D is TRBD1 or TRBD2 (5 bases each). The V gene lost 6 bases and the J gene lost 3 bases, with 18 bases spanning the gap. Germline V gives CDR1 MGHDK, CDR2 SYGVNS. The CDR3 is 15 amino acids. CDR3 DNA sequence: TGTGCCAGCAGCCCTAAGGGACCTCTGGGCTACGAGCAGTACTTC. The encoded protein is CASSPKGPLGYEQYF.

The rearrangement links TRBV10-2 to TRBJ2-7; 9 bases line up with TRBD2. Trimming removed 5 bases from V and 4 bases from J; junction bases left unmatched: 6. The germline CDR1 and CDR2 sequences are WSHSY and SAAADI. The CDR3 has 14 amino acids. The CDR3, as DNA: TGCGCCAGCAGTACCAGCGGGAGGTTTTACGAGCAGTACTTC. Its translation is CASSTSGRFYEQYF.

V usage is TRBV6-5 and J usage is TRBJ1-2; 8 bases are a match to TRBD1. Germline assignment: CDR1 MNHEY and CDR2 SVGAGI. J was trimmed by 8 bases and V by 6 bases; bases with no gene match: 11. There are 14 residues in the CDR3. In DNA form, the CDR3 reads TGTGCCAGCAGAAGGACAGGGCTGTCTAAGGGCTACACCTTC. Protein sequence: CASRRTGLSKGYTF.

The chain has TRBV12-5 and TRBJ2-3, with 11 positions matching TRBD2. Germline trimming cut 7 bases from V and 4 bases from J; bases unmatched to any gene: 4. Germline V CDR1 and CDR2: LGHNT, FRNRAP. The CDR3 is 14 amino acids. CDR3 region: CASDLSGRADTQYF. CDR3 sequence (DNA): TGTGCTAGTGATCTTAGCGGGAGGGCAGATACGCAGTATTTT. Full variable domain (rest looked up from reference TRBV12-5 and TRBJ2-3): DARVTQTPRHKVTEMGQEVTMRCQPILGHNTVFWYRQTMMQGLELLAYFRNRAPLDDSGMPKDRFSAEMPDATLATLKIQPSEPRDSAVYFCASDLSGRADTQYFGPGTRLTVL.

The chain employs TRBV4-2 and TRBJ1-6; D not resolved. CDR1 is LGHNA, CDR2 YNFKEQ, per germline. The CDR3 totals 15 residues. The V end was cut by 4 bases, the J end by 9 bases, with 16 bases between. The chain's CDR3 is CASSPQTLGGSPLHF. CDR3 bases: TGTGCCAGCAGCCCCCAGACGTTGGGTGGTTCACCCCTCCACTTT.

The V and J genes are TRBV4-1 and TRBJ1-1, with D possibly being TRBD1 (5 bases). Germline V CDR1 and CDR2: MGHRA, YSYEKL. V was pared by 1 base and J by 0 bases, with 12 bases between. CDR3 size: 16 residues. This chain's CDR3 is CASSQGHGTMNTEAFF. The CDR3 bases are TGCGCCAGCAGCCAAGGACACGGGACGATGAACACTGAAGCTTTCTTT.